This entry lists 20 T cell receptor beta chains sequenced from one sample in a study of cytomegalovirus exposure and HLA in healthy donors. PCR was performed using 60 Vbeta and 13 Jbeta primers. Measured with immunoSEQ multiplex PCR; TCRdb has only the in-frame clones, and not every one. The repertoire holds roughly 73,000 clones, with 75% as singletons. Sequencing was performed on PBMCs. These TCRs come from a man aged 70-80 years in good health and CMV-seronegative.

The chain recombines TRBV6-4 with TRBJ1-2; possibly TRBD1 for D (6 bases). The V end lost 3 bases, the J end lost 7 bases, and 18 bases lay between the germline ends. Germline V gene sequence: CDR1 MRHNA, CDR2 SNTAGT. This CDR3 is 15 amino acids long. The CDR3 nucleotides read TGTGCCAGCAGTGAAAAAATTTCGGGACATACTGGCTACACCTTC. This sequence encodes CASSEKISGHTGYTF.

This clone was detected only a few times. The chain is built from TRBV10-2 and TRBJ1-1; no clear D gene. CDR1 is WSHSY and CDR2 is SAAADI in the germline V gene. The V gene lost 2 bases and the J gene lost 1 base, with 5 bases spanning the gap. The CDR3 runs to 13 residues. The CDR3 here is CASSEGRNTEAFF. DNA for the CDR3: TGCGCCAGCAGTGAGGGCAGGAACACTGAAGCTTTCTTT.

This chain connects TRBV5-1 to TRBJ2-2; perhaps TRBD2 as D (6 bases). The CDR3 loop spans 18 amino acids. CDR1 is SGHRS and CDR2 is YFSETQ in the germline V gene. Deletions cut 2 bases from V and 4 bases from J, with 21 bases between. CDR3 DNA: TGCGCCAGCAGCTTAGACCGACTAGGGCGCGGGTCCACCGGGGAGCTGTTTTTT. This translates into CASSLDRLGRGSTGELFF.

The chain has TRBV12-2 and TRBJ1-1; the table's D call of TRBD1 was not tested on the DNA. TRBV12-2 is assigned pseudogene status. This CDR3 has 21 amino acids. The CDR3 protein is CASRLGRPSGQSGLNDTEAFF. The CDR3 DNA is TGTGCAAGTCGCTTAGGCCGGCCGTCGGGACAGTCGGGCCTGAACGACACTGAAGCTTTCTTT.

V gene TRBV6-1 combines with J gene TRBJ1-2; TRBD1 is a possible D gene (5 bases). V lost 3 bases to trimming and J lost 7 bases, with 12 bases between them. The CDR3 totals 13 residues. In germline, CDR1 is MNHNS, CDR2 SASEGT. The CDR3 is CASSEAPGGGYTF. CDR3 sequence (DNA): TGTGCCAGCAGTGAGGCCCCGGGGGGTGGCTACACCTTC.

The V call is TRBV27, the J call TRBJ2-3; 9 bases agree with TRBD1. Germline V CDR1 and CDR2: MNHEY, SMNVEV (reference sequence). CDR3 size: 15 residues. Unmatched junction bases numbered 10, after V lost 3 bases and J lost 9 bases. The CDR3 loop is CASSLPTGGAWTQYF. In DNA form, the CDR3 reads TGTGCCAGCAGTTTGCCCACAGGGGGCGCTTGGACGCAGTATTTT.

Comments on this clone: The germline gene is not matched at one end of the junction; a read error may be the cause. The chain uses TRBV19 and TRBJ1-5; D not resolved. The germline V gene encodes CDR1 LNHDA and CDR2 SQIVND (reference sequence). The CDR3 spans 16 residues. The CDR3 sequence is CASSIVGSDSDQPQHF. CDR3 in DNA: TGTGCCAGTAGTATAGTAGGTTCGGATAGCGATCAGCCCCAGCATTTT.

The chain has TRBV7-9 and TRBJ2-7; 11 bases fit TRBD2. The CDR3 is 15 amino acids. V shed 1 base, J shed 6 bases, and the junction held 5 bases outside the gene matches. Germline V gives CDR1 SEHNR, CDR2 FQNEAQ (reference sequence). CDR3: CASSLVAGGPVEQYF. The CDR3, as DNA: TGTGCCAGCAGCTTAGTAGCGGGAGGGCCGGTCGAGCAGTACTTC. The whole variable domain, remainder taken from reference TRBV7-9 and TRBJ2-7, is DTGVSQNPRHKITKRGQNVTFRCDPISEHNRLYWYRQTLGQGPEFLTYFQNEAQLEKSRLLSDRFSAERPKGSFSTLEIQRTEQGDSAMYLCASSLVAGGPVEQYFGPGTRLTVT.

The chain is built from TRBV6-5 and TRBJ2-7, with TRBD2 matching 12 bases. The V and J ends lost 4 bases and 6 bases, in that order; junction bases with no gene match: 7. The CDR3 spans 15 residues. Germline-derived CDR1 and CDR2 are MNHEY and SVGAGI. CDR3 coding DNA: TGTGCCAGCAGTTCTAGCGGGGGGGCCTCGTTCGAGCAGTACTTC. Protein sequence: CASSSSGGASFEQYF.

The chain uses TRBV18 and TRBJ1-3; TRBD1 aligns across 7 bases. J lost 0 bases, V lost 3 bases, and 5 bases had no gene match. Germline assignment: CDR1 KGHSH and CDR2 LQKENI. CDR3 length: 16 amino acids. In DNA form, the CDR3 reads TGTGCCAGCTCACCGGGACAGTTCACCTCTGGAAACACCATATATTTT. Its translation: CASSPGQFTSGNTIYF. The full variable domain, rest sourced from reference TRBV18 and TRBJ1-3, is NAGVMQNPRHLVRRRGQEARLRCSPMKGHSHVYWYRQLPEEGLKFMVYLQKENIIDESGMPKERFSAEFPKEGPSILRIQQVVRGDSAAYFCASSPGQFTSGNTIYFGEGSWLTVV.

This clone has a single count. V gene TRBV5-1 combines with J gene TRBJ2-5; 11 nucleotides match TRBD1. Looked up from germline, CDR1 is SGHRS and CDR2 is YFSETQ. This CDR3 is 15 amino acids long. The trim removed 4 bases at V and 1 base at J, leaving 3 bases unmatched. The CDR3 here is CASSTGTGGQETQYF. CDR3 in DNA: TGCGCCAGCAGCACCGGGACAGGGGGCCAAGAGACCCAGTACTTC. The full variable domain, with the rest looked up from reference TRBV5-1 and TRBJ2-5, is KAGVTQTPRYLIKTRGQQVTLSCSPISGHRSVSWYQQTPGQGLQFLFEYFSETQRNKGNFPGRFSGRQFSNSRSEMNVSTLELGDSALYLCASSTGTGGQETQYFGPGTRLLVL.

The chain couples TRBV29-1 to TRBJ2-7, with no clear D. This CDR3 has 14 amino acids. CDR1 and CDR2 (germline): SQVTM, ANQGSEA. The V gene lost 3 bases and the J gene lost 0 bases, with 12 bases spanning the gap. The CDR3 bases are TGCAGCGTTGATAGTCGCGGTAGCTCCTACGAGCAGTACTTC. Its translation: CSVDSRGSSYEQYF.

The chain uses TRBV6-6 and TRBJ1-1; TRBD1 matches 8 bases. There are 15 residues in the CDR3. V gave up 2 bases and J gave up 2 bases; unmatched junction bases: 4. The germline V gene encodes CDR1 MNHNY and CDR2 SVGAGI (reference sequence). In DNA form, the CDR3 reads TGTGCCAGCAGTTACCCCGGACAGGGAAACACTGAAGCTTTCTTT. The encoded protein is CASSYPGQGNTEAFF.

The rearrangement links TRBV7-2 to TRBJ2-5; perhaps TRBD2 as D (6 bases). V was shortened by 3 bases and J by 3 bases, with 14 bases between the two germline ends. The CDR3 length is 15 residues. Germline assignment: CDR1 SGHTA and CDR2 FQGNSA. The DNA for the CDR3 is TGTGCCAGCAGCTTCTCCCCGGGGGTTGAAGAGACCCAGTACTTC. It translates to CASSFSPGVEETQYF.

V gene TRBV29-1 combines with J gene TRBJ2-3; the D is unclear. Germline assignment: CDR1 SQVTM and CDR2 ANQGSEA. V was cut by 6 bases and J by 2 bases, with 9 bases left in between. The CDR3 has 12 amino acids. The CDR3 region is CSVDAATDTQYF. The CDR3 DNA reads TGCAGCGTCGACGCGGCCACAGATACGCAGTATTTT.

The V gene is TRBV6-5, the J gene TRBJ2-7; unclear D gene. This CDR3 comprises 11 residues. Germline CDR1 reads MNHEY; CDR2 reads SVGAGI. Deletions cut 8 bases from V and 2 bases from J, with 7 bases between. The CDR3 is CASHGTYEQYF. The DNA for the CDR3 is TGTGCCAGCCATGGCACCTACGAGCAGTACTTC.

The chain joins TRBV7-2 to TRBJ1-6, with TRBD1 matching over 8 bases. The CDR3 sequence is 15 residues long. Germline assignment: CDR1 SGHTA and CDR2 FQGNSA. J lost 10 bases, V lost 4 bases, and 9 bases had no gene match. The CDR3 DNA sequence: TGTGCCAGCAGCTCAGAAAGACAGGGGATATCACCCCTCCACTTT. Its translation is CASSSERQGISPLHF.

This clone was seen more than once but under ten times. The J gene is TRBJ1-4, the V gene TRBV5-1; 7 bases fit TRBD1. V lost 4 bases and J lost 4; bases outside the gene matches: 4. Germline lookup yields CDR1 SGHRS and CDR2 YFSETQ. The CDR3 length is 14 residues. CDR3 sequence (DNA): TGCGCCAGCAGCGCGACAGGGTTTAATGAAAAACTGTTTTTT. It specifies CASSATGFNEKLFF.

This clone was observed a few times. J is TRBJ2-7 and V is TRBV6-5; possible D gene TRBD2, 6 bases. The CDR3 sequence is 14 residues long. Germline loops: CDR1 MNHEY, CDR2 SVGAGI. The germline V and J ends were trimmed by 6 bases and 2 bases, with 14 bases remaining between them. CDR3 protein: CASRRDPATYEQYF. The CDR3 DNA is TGTGCCAGCAGGCGGGACCCAGCGACCTACGAGCAGTACTTC.

This clone was counted a few times. V is TRBV9 and J is TRBJ2-7; D is uncertain. Trimming removed 3 bases at V and 2 bases at J, with 15 bases between. CDR3 length equals 15 residues. Germline V gene lookup returns CDR1 SGDLS and CDR2 YYNGEE. The CDR3 bases are TGTGCCAGCAGCGCCGCCCCCAACAGCCCCTACGAGCAGTACTTC. Its translation: CASSAAPNSPYEQYF.